This record looks at one TCR beta chain sequence and its context. Its antigen is undetermined. Germline is not matched at one junction end, which may reflect a read error. Clones were read by immunoSEQ multiplex PCR, and TCRdb kept only the in-frame ones, dropping some. This sample has roughly 1,600,000 clones, with approximately 98.5% found just once. This sample was included in a study of shared clonotypes between healthy human individuals. Study results and limitations: The sharing of about 5.3% of naive CD4 clonotypes was seen across a handful of donors. Sampling involved blood alone; tissue repertoires likely differ. Richness estimates generally favored naive over memory subsets. Sharing of clonotypes among donors was expected to vary with sequencing depth.

This CDR3 spans 13 amino acids. Germline CDR1 SSHAT, CDR2 FNYEAQ (reference sequence). The source material was naive CD4+ T cells sorted from blood. Subset here: CD45RA+ positively selected. This clonotype originated in a man between 25 and 39 years old in good health. V and J are TRBV7-7 and TRBJ2-3, with D uncertain. CDR3 residues: CASSLNLEATQYF. DNA for the CDR3: TGTGCTAGCAGCTTAAACCTGGAAGCGACGCAGTATTTT.